This is a list of T cell receptor beta chains from one sample in a study of blood T cell repertoires in COVID-19. Clones were read by immunoSEQ multiplex PCR, and TCRdb kept only the in-frame ones, dropping some. This sample has some 76,000 clones, with around 89% found just once. The sequenced sample consisted of peripheral blood. Receptor source: a man in his 60s with acute or convalescent COVID-19. Both conserved end residues are trimmed from each CDR3.

V	J	CDR3
TRBV6-2/TRBV6-3	TRBJ2-7	ASSYGTGFLSYEQY
TRBV5-1	TRBJ2-2	ASRTGTGETGELF
TRBV4-1	TRBJ2-5	ASSRERGGPKETQY
TRBV5-8	TRBJ1-3	ASSSGLLSGNTIY
TRBV2	TRBJ1-4	ASRGSRGNEKLF
TRBV6-6	TRBJ1-6	ASSQGHWNSPLH
TRBV5-1	TRBJ1-3	ASSTRTGGSGNTIY
TRBV19	TRBJ2-1	ASSVGQGKYNEQF
TRBV9	TRBJ2-5	ASSPAGFETQY
TRBV18	TRBJ2-3	ASSPPLSTDTQY
TRBV3-1/TRBV3-2	TRBJ2-3	ASSHGGLAGLTDTQY
TRBV5-1	TRBJ1-1	ASSKKQGSGVEAF
TRBV13	TRBJ2-6	ASSPTTGGSSGANVLT
TRBV21-1	TRBJ1-1	ASSKDLAGDRDKMNTEAF
TRBV4-1	TRBJ1-5	ASSQDISNQPQH
TRBV12-3/TRBV12-4	TRBJ1-2	ASSFLDGYT
TRBV19	TRBJ1-5	ASSAPGGAQH
TRBV7-8	TRBJ2-3	ASSLGLAVQDTQY
TRBV5-1	TRBJ2-2	ASSLRIAGLTGELF
TRBV24-1	TRBJ2-5	ATSEPKTGGQETQY
TRBV29-1	TRBJ2-3	SVEGQSTSTDTQY
TRBV29-1	TRBJ1-1	SAAGRAGEAF